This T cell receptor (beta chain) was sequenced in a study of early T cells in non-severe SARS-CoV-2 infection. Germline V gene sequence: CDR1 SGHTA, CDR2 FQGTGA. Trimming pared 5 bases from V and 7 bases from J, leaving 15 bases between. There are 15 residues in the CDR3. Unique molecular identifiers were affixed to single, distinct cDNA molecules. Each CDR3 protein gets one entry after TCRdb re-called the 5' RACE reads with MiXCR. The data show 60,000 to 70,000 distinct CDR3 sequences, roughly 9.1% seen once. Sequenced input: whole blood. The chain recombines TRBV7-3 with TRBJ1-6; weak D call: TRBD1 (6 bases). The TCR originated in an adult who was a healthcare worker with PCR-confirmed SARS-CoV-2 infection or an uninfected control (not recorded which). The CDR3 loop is CASSPTGGRNSPLHF. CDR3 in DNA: TGTGCCAGCAGCCCTACGGGGGGGCGGAATTCACCCCTCCACTTT.